This passage covers 6 T cell receptor beta chains from one sample sequenced in a study of T cell repertoires in cytomegalovirus infection. TCRdb processed the reads anew with MiXCR; each CDR3 protein has one entry. Of around 250,000 distinct CDR3 sequences in the sample, over 15% were seen once. Input material: CD8+ T cells from PBMCs. The origin of the receptors is a human donor in good health (CMV status not recorded). Some clones in this sample may be carry-over from other donors' samples.

This clonotype occurred many times. The chain carries TRBV7-2 and TRBJ2-2; a weak D match, TRBD2 (5 bases). The ends were cut back, 3 bases at V and 4 bases at J, with 21 bases in the middle. CDR1 and CDR2 from the germline V gene are SGHTA and FQGNSA. This CDR3 has 18 amino acids. In nucleotides, the CDR3 is TGTGCCAGCAGCTTGCCCCTCGGACTTCCCGCGTTCACCGGGGAGCTGTTTTTT. Protein: CASSLPLGLPAFTGELFF.

The gene calls are TRBV10-3 and TRBJ2-7, with D tentatively TRBD1 (6 bases). V was cut by 4 bases and J by 0 bases, with 16 bases left in between. CDR1 is ENHRY and CDR2 is SYGVKD in the germline V gene. The CDR3 sequence is 16 residues long. DNA for the CDR3: TGTGCCATCAGTGGGCAGGACAGAGCGTACTCCTACGAGCAGTACTTC. Amino acids: CAISGQDRAYSYEQYF.

This clonotype has just a few counts. The rearrangement uses TRBV3-1 and TRBJ2-1; no definite D call. The CDR3 is 17 amino acids. The germline CDR1 and CDR2 sequences are LGHDT and YNNKEL (reference sequence). V was pared by 0 bases and J by 15 bases, with 27 bases between. CDR3 loop: CASSQDFGISDRGNTFF. In DNA form, the CDR3 reads TGTGCCAGCAGCCAAGATTTTGGGATTTCAGACCGTGGGAATACGTTCTTC.

The chain couples TRBV20-1 to TRBJ1-2; 7 nucleotides agree with TRBD1. Germline CDR1 is DFQATT and CDR2 is SNEGSKA (reference sequence). This CDR3 is built from 13 residues. V dropped 7 bases and J dropped 5; count of bases not matched to a gene: 10. CDR3 residues: CSVSAGTVYGYTF. The CDR3 DNA is TGCAGTGTTAGCGCCGGGACAGTTTATGGCTACACCTTC.

The sample holds a few counts of this clonotype. The CDR3 spells CASSEVRAEATGELFF. The CDR3 DNA follows: TGTGCCAGCAGTGAAGTTAGGGCGGAAGCTACCGGGGAGCTGTTTTTT. This chain connects TRBV6-1 to TRBJ2-2; D is undetermined. This CDR3 region has 16 residues. Germline lookup yields CDR1 MNHNS and CDR2 SASEGT. Trimming left V 1 base short and J 5 bases short, with 14 bases between.

This clonotype has a count of ten or more. The CDR3 protein is CASSSGGTVREQYF. Here the CDR3 DNA reads TGTGCCAGCAGCTCGGGGGGGACTGTACGCGAGCAGTACTTC. The chain carries TRBV7-2 and TRBJ2-7, with 8 bases aligning to TRBD2. Germline V gene data show CDR1 as SGHTA and CDR2 as FQGNSA. With 4 bases clipped from V and 6 bases from J, the junction kept 8 bases outside the gene matches. This CDR3 has 14 amino acids.